The rows below give T cell receptor beta chains drawn from one sample of a study of cytomegalovirus exposure and HLA in healthy donors. Some clones are missing from TCRdb's copy, which holds only in-frame ones; the method was immunoSEQ multiplex PCR. Of about 180,000 clones listed, around 85% are singletons. The specimen sequenced was PBMCs. The source of these receptors is a man aged 18-30 years in good health and CMV-seropositive. The CDR3 runs from the conserved cysteine through the conserved F or W. D genes are given only for firm matches.

cdr3_aa | j_call | d_call | v_call
CASSLFTSGNNEQFF | TRBJ2-1 | TRBD2 | TRBV11-2
CASSLGVAGTGEQFF | TRBJ2-1 | TRBD2 | TRBV6-1
CASSSSPKEGYTF | TRBJ1-2 | NA | TRBV13
CASKASGSGTDTQYF | TRBJ2-3 | TRBD2 | TRBV5-5
CAWSRIFRENTEAFF | TRBJ1-1 | NA | TRBV30
CASNIPRGWGTWNSPLHF | TRBJ1-6 | NA | TRBV5-8
CASREPEDTEAFF | TRBJ1-1 | NA | TRBV27
CASSVGQGPYEQYF | TRBJ2-7 | TRBD1 | TRBV9
CASSPGTSGTDTQYF | TRBJ2-3 | TRBD2 | TRBV5-6
CASKRGGGTDTQYF | TRBJ2-3 | TRBD2 | TRBV19
CASSLVGTDEKLFF | TRBJ1-4 | TRBD1 | TRBV7-9
CASSLASGAYYGYTF | TRBJ1-2 | NA | TRBV7-2
CASSVPGLANIQYF | TRBJ2-4 | TRBD2 | TRBV19
CASSFPPRGTDTQYF | TRBJ2-3 | NA | TRBV5-8
CAWSAGLSSGNTIYF | TRBJ1-3 | NA | TRBV30
CASSDDINYGYTF | TRBJ1-2 | NA | TRBV2
CASKGGQGGPQPQHF | TRBJ1-5 | TRBD1 | TRBV14
CASSLVLGTGNEQFF | TRBJ2-1 | NA | TRBV5-1
CASSLAYEQYF | TRBJ2-7 | NA | TRBV2
CASSSSAKQFF | TRBJ2-1 | NA | TRBV11-2
CASSVIAEVNTGELFF | TRBJ2-2 | NA | TRBV6-1
CSVDGGWSTDTQYF | TRBJ2-3 | TRBD2 | TRBV29-1
CASSLTLGSGYEQYF | TRBJ2-7 | NA | TRBV7-2
CASSRDRGADTQYF | TRBJ2-3 | TRBD1 | TRBV6-5
CASSLPTGGVAFF | TRBJ1-1 | TRBD1 | TRBV28
CASTSIGLAGGNEQFF | TRBJ2-1 | TRBD2 | TRBV28
CASSLSTGVGELFF | TRBJ2-2 | NA | TRBV27
CASSQAGIGANVLTF | TRBJ2-6 | NA | TRBV4-1
CASSPGTSELQETQYF | TRBJ2-5 | TRBD2 | TRBV9
CASGGGGWHNEQFF | TRBJ2-1 | TRBD2 | TRBV27
CASSLGQAYNEQFF | TRBJ2-1 | TRBD1 | TRBV28
CASSYGTYYGYTF | TRBJ1-2 | NA | TRBV6-5
CASSSDRESTDTQYF | TRBJ2-3 | TRBD1 | TRBV28
CASSLYETYEQYF | TRBJ2-7 | NA | TRBV28
CASSLGAEGYTF | TRBJ1-2 | NA | TRBV28
CASSSRDSTYEQYF | TRBJ2-7 | NA | TRBV7-9
CAWSPTGDRSYEQYF | TRBJ2-7 | TRBD1 | TRBV30
CASSPVREYQETQYF | TRBJ2-5 | NA | TRBV7-9
CASHWTQNSYEQYF | TRBJ2-7 | NA | TRBV2
CASSLVTPPGELFF | TRBJ2-2 | NA | TRBV7-8
CASSLGDRGNTGELFF | TRBJ2-2 | TRBD1 | TRBV11-3
CASSMETSGRSTDTQYF | TRBJ2-3 | TRBD2 | TRBV4-1
CASSHHRDRGFNGYTF | TRBJ1-2 | TRBD1 | TRBV19
CATLAETSYNEQFF | TRBJ2-1 | TRBD2 | TRBV10-3
CASSPSGMSPLHF | TRBJ1-6 | NA | TRBV18
CASSPGQGSYNEQFF | TRBJ2-1 | TRBD1 | TRBV11-3
CASSLGLTYEQYF | TRBJ2-7 | NA | TRBV5-6
CASSQEGGANSLNTEAFF | TRBJ1-1 | NA | TRBV4-1
CASSPTGLSYNEQFF | TRBJ2-1 | NA | TRBV5-1
CASSGSGTGVFESSYEQYF | TRBJ2-7 | TRBD1 | TRBV5-6
CASSPGQGHTGELFF | TRBJ2-2 | TRBD1 | TRBV28
CASQAEGYGYTF | TRBJ1-2 | NA | TRBV2
CASSGTGKPHYTF | TRBJ1-2 | TRBD1 | TRBV28
CASSSGRNQPQHF | TRBJ1-5 | NA | TRBV6-5
CASLHPWTGSYEQYF | TRBJ2-7 | TRBD1 | TRBV28
CASSYKAGARDTQYF | TRBJ2-3 | NA | TRBV6-5
CASSGQGLGYGYTF | TRBJ1-2 | TRBD1 | TRBV9
CASSVALNTGELFF | TRBJ2-2 | NA | TRBV9
CASSLGFGLAGQETQYF | TRBJ2-5 | TRBD2 | TRBV5-1
CASSLGPAGILYEQYF | TRBJ2-7 | TRBD2 | TRBV28